Below are 21 T cell receptor beta chains sequenced from a single sample in a study of regulatory T cells in long-lasting Graves disease. Investigators prepared the TCR beta libraries by applying iRepertoire HTBI primers and Arm-PCR of CDR3 regions. TCRdb called the multiplex PCR reads again in MiXCR, with one record for every CDR3 protein. The table has fewer than 550,000 distinct CDR3 sequences, about 22% seen once; the top ten hold about 7%. Described time point: persistent/refractory GD, antithyroid drugs over 5 years with positive TRAb. Scientists built the TCR library using RNA that was extracted from PBMCs. The sequenced sample was peripheral blood mononuclear cells (PBMCs), obtained when the disease was refractory, from a patient treated with antithyroid drugs. Every receptor here comes from a female donor with Graves disease.

As regards this clonotype: At one of its ends the junction is not consistent with the germline gene, which may arise from a read error. CDR3 bases: TGTGCACGAGTTGTCTCTAACTTC. Translated, it gives CARVVSNF. J is TRBJ1-2 and V is TRBV7-6; D gene uncertain. The CDR3 has 8 residues. CDR1 is SGHVS, CDR2 FNYEAQ, per germline.

The V gene is TRBV7-6, the J gene TRBJ1-1, with D possibly TRBD1 on 6 matching bases. CDR3 length: 18 residues. The V gene's germline CDR1 is SGHVS and CDR2 FNYEAQ. V lost 5 bases, J lost 2 bases, and 24 bases lay in between. CDR3 coding DNA: TGTGCCAGCAGCCTAATAGCCCCGAACAGGGTTGGCAACACTGAAGCTTTCTTT. It yields the protein CASSLIAPNRVGNTEAFF.

This clonotype was recorded a few times. The chain combines TRBV15 with TRBJ1-3; no firm D call. V lost 2 bases and J lost 2, with 19 bases in between. Germline CDR1 is LNHNV and CDR2 is YYDKDF (reference sequence). This CDR3 has 18 amino acids. CDR3 region: CATSRFTEISTPGNTIYF. In nucleotides, the CDR3 is TGTGCCACCAGCAGATTCACAGAAATTAGCACGCCTGGAAACACCATATATTTT. The full variable domain, in which reference TRBV15 and TRBJ1-3 provide the parts outside the CDR3, is DAMVIQNPRYQVTQFGKPVTLSCSQTLNHNVMYWYQQKSSQAPKLLFHYYDKDFNNEADTPDNFQSRRPNTSFCFLDIRSPGLGDTAMYLCATSRFTEISTPGNTIYFGEGSWLTVV.

This clonotype was seen more than once but under ten times. The chain carries TRBV29-1 and TRBJ2-7; 9 bases map to TRBD1. With V trimmed by 6 bases and J by 2 bases, 14 bases remained unmatched. Germline CDR1 reads SQVTM; CDR2 reads ANQGSEA. The CDR3 loop spans 16 amino acids. The CDR3 is CSVSSGQGIWTYEQYF. Written as DNA, the CDR3 is TGCAGCGTATCTTCGGGACAGGGTATTTGGACCTACGAGCAGTACTTC.

This clonotype has more than one count but fewer than ten. This chain connects TRBV7-9 to TRBJ1-4, with D perhaps TRBD1 (5 bases). CDR1 and CDR2 (germline): SEHNR, FQNEAQ (reference sequence). The CDR3 is 11 residues long. V lost 5 bases and J 16 bases, leaving 14 bases between the germline ends. The CDR3, as DNA: TGTGCCAGCAGCGCGGGGGAAGGAAGGTTTTTT. This gives the protein CASSAGEGRFF.

J is TRBJ2-7 and V is TRBV10-2, with 7 bases lining up with TRBD1. CDR3 length: 14 amino acids. In germline, CDR1 is WSHSY, CDR2 SAAADI. The V segment lost 9 bases and the J segment 1 base; nucleotides outside the gene matches: 9. As DNA, the CDR3 is TGCGCCAGTCTGGAAAGGGGACAGTCCTACGAGCAGTACTTC. Translated: CASLERGQSYEQYF.

This clonotype was seen repeatedly, ten times or more. J is TRBJ1-5 and V is TRBV28, with D uncertain. Germline CDR1 and CDR2: MDHEN and SYDVKM. The CDR3 contains 12 residues. Trimming cost V 6 bases and J 4 bases, with 7 bases left between them. The CDR3 region has the DNA TGTGCCAGCAGCGGGGTAAATCAGCCCCAGCATTTT. This sequence encodes CASSGVNQPQHF.

Many counts were recorded for this clonotype. The genes are TRBV9 and TRBJ1-2; maybe TRBD1 (6 bases). Trimming took 0 bases from V and 14 from J, leaving 14 bases between them. The CDR3 consists of 12 residues. Per the germline V gene, CDR1 is SGDLS and CDR2 is YYNGEE. In nucleotides, the CDR3 is TGTGCCAGCAGCGTAGCCGGGACACCGACAACCTTC. This gives the protein CASSVAGTPTTF.

This clonotype showed up many times. V and J are TRBV11-2 and TRBJ2-2; 8 bases are a match to TRBD1. The V gene's germline CDR1 is SGHAT and CDR2 FQNNGV. The trim removed 7 bases at V and 5 bases at J, leaving 12 bases unmatched. This CDR3 spans 16 amino acids. The CDR3 DNA sequence: TGTGCCAGCACCCTCGATCTGACAGGGGCAACCGGGGAGCTGTTTTTT. Translating it yields CASTLDLTGATGELFF.

The chain has TRBV29-1 and TRBJ2-5, with 12 positions matching TRBD2. Germline V lookup: CDR1 SQVTM, CDR2 ANQGSEA. This CDR3 is built from 14 residues. CDR3 region: CNVKTSGSGETQYF. CDR3 in DNA: TGCAACGTCAAGACTAGCGGGAGCGGTGAGACCCAGTACTTC.

The chain carries TRBV5-8 and TRBJ1-1; 7 bases line up with TRBD1. There are 15 residues in the CDR3. Unmatched junction bases numbered 11, after V lost 4 bases and J lost 5 bases. Germline assignment: CDR1 SGHTS and CDR2 YDEGEE. CDR3 bases: TGTGCCAGCAGCCACTACAGGGGTCGAGTAACTGAAGCTTTCTTT. Protein product: CASSHYRGRVTEAFF.

The CDR3 is CASSIGRSLAKNIQYF. DNA of the CDR3: TGTGCCAGTAGTATAGGTCGGTCACTAGCCAAAAACATTCAGTACTTC. The chain is built from TRBV19 and TRBJ2-4, with unresolved D. The germline V and J ends were trimmed by 1 base and 0 bases, with 10 bases remaining between them. The germline gives CDR1 LNHDA, CDR2 SQIVND (reference sequence). This CDR3 region has 16 residues.

This clonotype was seen ten or more times. The V gene is TRBV12-3 or TRBV12-4, the J gene TRBJ2-7, with 10 nucleotides matching TRBD1. V shed 5 bases, J shed 5 bases, and the junction held 9 bases outside the gene matches. The CDR3 runs 15 residues. The CDR3 is CASSATPGQGNEQYF. CDR3 nucleotide sequence: TGTGCCAGCAGTGCAACACCGGGACAGGGGAACGAGCAGTACTTC.

The V call is TRBV7-9, the J call TRBJ2-5; D remains ambiguous. V lost 5 bases, J lost 14 bases, and 15 bases lay in between. Germline lookup yields CDR1 SEHNR and CDR2 FQNEAQ (reference sequence). The CDR3 covers 11 residues. The CDR3 bases are TGTGCCAGCAGCCGTTTTGGCTTAGAATACTTC. Translated, it gives CASSRFGLEYF.

This chain uses TRBV12-3 or TRBV12-4 with TRBJ2-1; 15 nucleotides line up with TRBD2. V shed 4 bases, J shed 8 bases, and the junction held 3 bases outside the gene matches. The CDR3 length is 15 residues. The CDR3 protein is CASSWTSGGAYEQFF. Written as DNA, the CDR3 is TGTGCCAGCAGTTGGACTAGCGGGGGGGCCTATGAGCAGTTCTTC.

This clonotype occurred many times. The genes are TRBV29-1 and TRBJ1-2; D may be TRBD1 (5 bases). The CDR3 runs 14 residues. V lost 1 base and J 4 bases, leaving 13 bases between the germline ends. The germline V gene has CDR1 SQVTM and CDR2 ANQGSEA. Here the CDR3 reads CSVEGGDQGYGYTF. The CDR3, as DNA: TGCAGCGTTGAAGGCGGGGATCAGGGCTATGGCTACACCTTC.

This clonotype was counted many times. The chain combines TRBV20-1 with TRBJ1-2; TRBD1 agrees at 7 bases. Germline lookup yields CDR1 DFQATT and CDR2 SNEGSKA (reference sequence). The CDR3 totals 12 residues. V gave up 6 bases and J gave up 4 bases; unmatched junction bases: 5. CDR3 in DNA: TGCAGTGCCACCAGGGGGATCTATGGCTACACCTTC. This translates into CSATRGIYGYTF.

Of note for this clonotype: This may be a read error: a much more frequent sequence differs by one nucleotide. The CDR3 spells CACSSGQEITGELFF. CDR3 bases: TGTGCCTGCAGTTCGGGACAGGAAATAACCGGGGAGCTGTTTTTT. The chain recombines TRBV28 with TRBJ2-2, with 8 bases identical to TRBD1. The length of the CDR3 is 15 residues. In germline, CDR1 is MDHEN, CDR2 SYDVKM.

This clonotype has at least ten counts. The chain joins TRBV2 to TRBJ1-1, with 7 bases that match TRBD1. Losses at the gene ends were 6 bases for V and 1 base for J; bases not matched to a gene: 8. In germline, CDR1 is SNHLY, CDR2 FYNNEI. The CDR3 is 15 amino acids. Here the CDR3 reads CASSDSTGPNTEAFF. The CDR3 nucleotides read TGTGCCAGCAGCGACTCGACAGGGCCGAACACTGAAGCTTTCTTT.

The rearrangement links TRBV28 to TRBJ2-2; 7 nucleotides match TRBD2. The germline V gene has CDR1 MDHEN and CDR2 SYDVKM. V was clipped by 10 bases and J by 5 bases; unmatched bases: 13. The CDR3 is 15 amino acids. CDR3 residues: CANRPGRRGTGELFF. CDR3 DNA: TGTGCCAACCGACCGGGACGGCGGGGGACCGGGGAGCTGTTTTTT.

This clonotype has at least ten counts. This chain links TRBV29-1 with TRBJ2-1, with D tentatively TRBD2 (5 bases). V lost 0 bases to trimming and J lost 4 bases, with 7 bases between them. This CDR3 has 13 amino acids. CDR1 is SQVTM and CDR2 is ANQGSEA in the germline V gene. For the CDR3, the DNA is TGCAGCGTTGAAGATACTAGTTACAATGAGCAGTTCTTC. Translating gives CSVEDTSYNEQFF.